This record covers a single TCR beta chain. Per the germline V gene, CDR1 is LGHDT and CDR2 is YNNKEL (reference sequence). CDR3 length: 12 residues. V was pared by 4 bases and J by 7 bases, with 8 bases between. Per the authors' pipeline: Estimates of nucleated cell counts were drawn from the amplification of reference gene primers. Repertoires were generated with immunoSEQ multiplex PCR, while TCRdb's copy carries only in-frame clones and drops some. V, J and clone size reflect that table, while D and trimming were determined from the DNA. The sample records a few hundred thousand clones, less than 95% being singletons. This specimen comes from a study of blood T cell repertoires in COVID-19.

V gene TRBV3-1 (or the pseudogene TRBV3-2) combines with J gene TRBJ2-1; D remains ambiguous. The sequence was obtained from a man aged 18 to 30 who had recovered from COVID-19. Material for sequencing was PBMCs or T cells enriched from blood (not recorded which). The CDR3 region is CASSPLENEQFF. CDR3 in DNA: TGTGCCAGCAGCCCTCTTGAGAATGAGCAGTTCTTC.